This is a list of T cell receptor beta chains from one sample in a study of blood T cells in healthy people across ages. TCRdb reprocessed the 5' RACE reads with MiXCR, giving one entry per CDR3 protein. The profile shows over 1,500,000 distinct CDR3 sequences, just under 50% of them singletons. Input material: blood. These receptor sequences come from a middle-aged woman in good health. Both conserved end residues are part of each CDR3. A D gene is named only where the DNA matches it firmly. Clone size is stated in some rows and not others, as once, few, many or a class when expanded.

clone size	J gene	D gene	V gene	CDR3 protein	CDR3 DNA
NA	TRBJ2-3	NA	TRBV7-2	CASSSDRRHTQYF	TGTGCCAGCAGCTCCGACCGACGCCATACGCAGTATTTT
few	TRBJ2-6	NA	TRBV14	CASSQGGWGPISGANVLTF	TGTGCCAGCAGCCAAGGAGGATGGGGACCGATCTCTGGGGCCAACGTCCTGACTTTC
NA	TRBJ2-5	TRBD2	TRBV27	CASSPPFGLAGVQETQYF	TGTGCCAGCAGTCCCCCTTTTGGACTAGCGGGGGTCCAAGAGACCCAGTACTTC
few	TRBJ2-1	TRBD2	TRBV4-1	CASSRTSGVRNNEQFF	TGCGCCAGCAGCCGGACTAGCGGGGTCAGGAACAATGAGCAGTTCTTC
few	TRBJ2-3	NA	TRBV5-1	CASSEDNSSTDTQYF	TGCGCCAGCAGCGAGGACAACTCTAGCACAGATACGCAGTATTTT
few	TRBJ1-2	NA	TRBV20-1	CSAETVAHGYTF	TGCAGTGCCGAGACAGTCGCCCATGGCTACACCTTC
NA	TRBJ1-2	TRBD1	TRBV29-1	CSVEVWTGQYYGYTF	TGCAGCGTTGAAGTCTGGACAGGCCAATACTATGGCTACACCTTC
NA	TRBJ2-7	NA	TRBV6-1	CASNARNDEQYF	TGTGCCAGCAACGCGCGAAACGACGAGCAGTACTTC
NA	TRBJ2-5	NA	TRBV6-2/TRBV6-3	CASSYGAIQETQYF	TGTGCCAGCAGTTACGGGGCGATCCAAGAGACCCAGTACTTC
few	TRBJ2-1	TRBD2	TRBV7-3	CASSSGLPRDEQFF	TGTGCCAGCAGCTCGGGACTACCAAGGGATGAGCAGTTCTTC
NA	TRBJ2-6	NA	TRBV4-2	CASSQDRGTGSGANVLTF	TGTGCCAGCAGCCAAGATAGGGGAACGGGGTCTGGGGCCAACGTCCTGACTTTC
few	TRBJ1-4	TRBD1	TRBV18	CASSPQPGQASEKLFF	TGTGCCAGCTCACCCCAACCGGGACAGGCCTCCGAAAAACTGTTTTTT
few	TRBJ2-1	NA	TRBV5-1	CASSAGDTLGEQFF	TGCGCCAGCAGCGCTGGGGACACCCTTGGTGAGCAGTTCTTC
few	TRBJ2-7	NA	TRBV11-2	CASSVSTDTYEQYF	TGTGCCAGCAGCGTGTCGACAGATACCTACGAGCAGTACTTC
few	TRBJ2-3	TRBD1	TRBV7-9	CASSSGGLDTQYF	TGTGCCAGCAGCTCAGGGGGCCTAGATACGCAGTATTTT
NA	TRBJ2-3	NA	TRBV7-7	CASSSRDTWPPDTQYF	TGTGCTAGCAGCTCCCGGGACACCTGGCCCCCAGATACGCAGTATTTT
NA	TRBJ2-7	NA	TRBV20-1	CSALRSPPNQVGQYF	TGCAGTGCCCTTCGGAGTCCCCCCAACCAGGTCGGGCAGTACTTC
few	TRBJ2-1	TRBD2	TRBV5-1	CASSGGLAGEAYNEQFF	TGCGCCAGCAGCGGTGGACTAGCGGGGGAGGCCTACAATGAGCAGTTCTTC
NA	TRBJ1-5	NA	TRBV4-2	CASSPHPGGDARNQPQHF	TGTGCCAGCAGCCCCCATCCTGGTGGGGACGCCCGCAATCAGCCCCAGCATTTT